This entry lists 9 T cell receptor beta chains sequenced from one sample in a study of cytomegalovirus exposure and HLA in healthy donors. The table came from immunoSEQ multiplex PCR; TCRdb's copy has only in-frame clones and leaves some out. The sample yields about 98,000 clones, around 88% seen once. Sequencing input: PBMCs. The receptors were sampled from a woman younger than 45 in good health and CMV-seronegative.

The chain joins TRBV19 to TRBJ2-2; 7 bases line up with TRBD1. CDR3 length: 16 amino acids. Germline assignment: CDR1 LNHDA and CDR2 SQIVND (reference sequence). The ends lost 3 bases at V and 0 bases at J; junction bases unmatched: 4. The CDR3 DNA is TGTGCCAGTAGTATTTCGCAGGGGGCGAACACCGGGGAGCTGTTTTTT. Translation: CASSISQGANTGELFF.

The chain uses TRBV2 and TRBJ2-5; the D gene is possibly TRBD1 (5 bases). This CDR3 has 15 residues. Germline assignment: CDR1 SNHLY and CDR2 FYNNEI. V dropped 4 bases and J dropped 9 bases, with 21 bases sitting between them. Here the CDR3 DNA reads TGTGCCAGCAGTGGTCCGGCCGGAGCAGGGTGGGCCCAGTACTTC. Translating it yields CASSGPAGAGWAQYF.

This clone was observed a few times. The chain has TRBV2 and TRBJ2-1; 16 nucleotides align to TRBD2. The CDR3 has 16 residues. The V segment lost 6 bases and the J segment 7 bases; nucleotides outside the gene matches: 6. The germline gives CDR1 SNHLY, CDR2 FYNNEI. The CDR3 coding sequence is TGTGCCAGCAGGGGGACTAGCGGGAGGGCCTTAAATGAGCAGTTCTTC. It translates to CASRGTSGRALNEQFF.

This clone occurred a few times. This sequence joins TRBV23-1 and TRBJ1-6; D gene ambiguous. TRBV23-1 is an ORF; its function is uncertain. This CDR3 spans 10 amino acids. V gave up 8 bases and J gave up 12 bases, with 8 bases separating them. The CDR3 DNA reads TGCGCCAGCCCCCGGGGACCCCTCCACTTT. Residues: CASPRGPLHF.

The rearrangement joins TRBV14 to TRBJ2-6; D uncertain. The V gene lost 6 bases and the J gene lost 0 bases, with 9 bases spanning the gap. Germline V CDR1 and CDR2: SGHDN, FVKESK. The CDR3 covers 15 residues. The CDR3 DNA sequence: TGTGCCAGCAGTCTATATTTCTCTGGGGCCAACGTCCTGACTTTC. This sequence encodes CASSLYFSGANVLTF.

The gene calls are TRBV7-6 and TRBJ2-7, with 7 bases matching TRBD1. Germline-derived CDR1 and CDR2 are SGHVS and FNYEAQ. This CDR3 spans 17 amino acids. V lost 5 bases, J lost 2 bases, and 15 bases stayed unmatched. The CDR3: CASSLGVAGTVPYEQYF. CDR3 DNA sequence: TGTGCCAGCAGCCTAGGGGTAGCCGGGACAGTCCCCTACGAGCAGTACTTC.

The J gene is TRBJ2-4, the V gene TRBV6-6; D gene unclear. There are 16 residues in the CDR3. CDR1 and CDR2 from the germline V gene are MNHNY and SVGAGI (reference sequence). With 7 bases removed from V and 1 base from J, the gap between germline ends came to 17 bases. CDR3 nucleotides: TGTGCCAGCACCACTGTCCCCTCCAGGGCCAAAAACATTCAGTACTTC. This gives the protein CASTTVPSRAKNIQYF.

V and J are TRBV11-2 and TRBJ1-1; 7 bases line up with TRBD1. V was pared by 6 bases and J by 4 bases, with 17 bases of the junction left unmatched. This CDR3 is built from 17 residues. Germline-derived CDR1 and CDR2 are SGHAT and FQNNGV. CDR3 residues: CASRPPTGSGGSTEAFF. Written as DNA, the CDR3 is TGTGCCAGCAGACCCCCGACAGGGTCTGGGGGGAGCACTGAAGCTTTCTTT.

This sequence joins TRBV28 and TRBJ1-5; 8 bases align to TRBD1. This CDR3 spans 15 amino acids. V lost 6 bases, J lost 4 bases, and 8 bases stayed unmatched. Germline V lookup: CDR1 MDHEN, CDR2 SYDVKM. The CDR3 DNA reads as TGTGCCAGCAGGCCCCCAGGGGGCTTTAATCAGCCCCAGCATTTT. Its translation is CASRPPGGFNQPQHF.